These T cell receptor beta chains were read from a single sample in a study of blood T cell repertoires in COVID-19. Clones were sequenced by immunoSEQ multiplex PCR, and TCRdb holds only the in-frame ones, with some missing. The repertoire includes 95,000 to 150,000 clones, nearly 90% of them detected once, and approximately 3.9% sits in the top ten. The material sequenced was peripheral blood. These receptor sequences come from a woman between 55 and 75 years old with COVID-19, enrolled during active disease. Each CDR3 is given with its conserved first and last residue. A D gene is named only where the DNA matches it firmly. Expanded clones are given a class, and other clones once, few, many or no size at all.

d_gene,abundance,j_gene,v_gene,CDR3nt,CDR3aa
-,-,TRBJ1-6,TRBV19,TGTGCCAGTTGGGCAGGGGACCTGGGGAATTCACCCCTCCACTTT,CASWAGDLGNSPLHF
-,once,TRBJ1-1,TRBV7-2,TGTGCCAGCAGCATTTACCTCGGACATCTGAACACTGAAGCTTTCTTT,CASSIYLGHLNTEAFF
-,-,TRBJ2-1,TRBV28,TGTGCCAGCAGTTTTGTCGATGAGCAGTTCTTC,CASSFVDEQFF
-,-,TRBJ1-5,TRBV20-1,TGCAGTGCTAGTGACCCATTTAGCAATCAGCCCCAGCATTTT,CSASDPFSNQPQHF
TRBD2,-,TRBJ2-1,TRBV9,TGTGCCAGCAGCGTAGGGACTAGCCAAGCTTCCAATGAGCAGTTCTTC,CASSVGTSQASNEQFF
-,-,TRBJ1-2,TRBV5-1,TGCGCCAGCAGCTTAGAGATAGCTTCTGCCTATGGCTACACCTTC,CASSLEIASAYGYTF
-,-,TRBJ2-7,TRBV6-2/TRBV6-3,TGTGCCAGCAGTTACTTCCGAGCCTCCTACGAGCAGTACTTC,CASSYFRASYEQYF
-,once,TRBJ2-5,TRBV3-1/TRBV3-2,TGTGCCAGCAGCCAAGCACTAGGCCGGAGAGAGACCCAGTACTTC,CASSQALGRRETQYF
-,-,TRBJ1-1,TRBV5-8,TGTGCCAGCAGCTTGTACGGTATGAACACTGAAGCTTTCTTT,CASSLYGMNTEAFF
-,-,TRBJ1-5,TRBV5-5,TGTGCCAGCAGCTTGAACCAACAGGGACGGAATCAGCCCCAGCATTTT,CASSLNQQGRNQPQHF
TRBD1,few,TRBJ1-6,TRBV4-1,TGCGCCAGCAGTGGGACAGGGGGTAATTCACCCCTCCACTTT,CASSGTGGNSPLHF
-,-,TRBJ2-2,TRBV2,TGTGCCAGCAGTGAAGGGGCCGCCACCGGGGAGCTGTTTTTT,CASSEGAATGELFF
-,-,TRBJ1-1,TRBV4-2,TGTGCCAGCAGCCAGAGCCCCTTCAGAGGGATCGTACCTGAAGCTTTCTTT,CASSQSPFRGIVPEAFF
TRBD1,-,TRBJ1-4,TRBV23-1,TGCGCCAGCAGTCAATTGGCTGCCACAGGGGCCCCCGGGCAGGGGTATGAAAAACTGTTTTTT,CASSQLAATGAPGQGYEKLFF
TRBD2,-,TRBJ2-3,TRBV15,TGTGCCACCCGACCTAGACTAGCGGGGGGTTTTGGGGCAGATACGCAGTATTTT,CATRPRLAGGFGADTQYF
TRBD2,-,TRBJ2-5,TRBV6-2/TRBV6-3,TGTGCCAGCAGTTACCTCATAGGGACTAGCGGGGGCCGCACAGATTTAGAGACCCAGTACTTC,CASSYLIGTSGGRTDLETQYF
-,-,TRBJ1-4,TRBV9,TGTGCCAGCAGGGGACTAATGCTTGAGAGTGAAAAACTGTTTTTT,CASRGLMLESEKLFF
-,-,TRBJ1-1,TRBV4-2,TGTGCCAGCAGCCAAGAGGGCAGCCACACTGAAGCTTTCTTT,CASSQEGSHTEAFF
-,-,TRBJ2-3,TRBV5-1,TGCGCCAGCAGCTTGGAACCCTCGGCGGGGACCACAGATACGCAGTATTTT,CASSLEPSAGTTDTQYF
TRBD1,once,TRBJ1-5,TRBV7-2,TGTGCCAGCAGCACCCGACAGGGCAACCAGCCCCAGCATTTT,CASSTRQGNQPQHF
-,-,TRBJ1-2,TRBV5-1,TGCGCCAGCAGCTTGGTTGCCGGGAAAGGCTATGGCTACACCTTC,CASSLVAGKGYGYTF
TRBD1,few,TRBJ1-3,TRBV4-2,TGTGCCAGCAGCCAGGCCGGGACAGTTGGGATGGGAAACACCATATATTTT,CASSQAGTVGMGNTIYF
-,-,TRBJ2-5,TRBV7-3,TGTGCCAGCAGCCTAAACCAGGGTCAACAAGAGACCCAGTACTTC,CASSLNQGQQETQYF
TRBD1,-,TRBJ1-4,TRBV6-1,TGTGCCAGCAGTGAAGCGTACAGGGGGGAAAAACTGTTTTTT,CASSEAYRGEKLFF
TRBD2,-,TRBJ2-3,TRBV5-1,TGCGCCAGCAGCCCAGGGACTAGCGGGGGCCGCACAGATACGCAGTATTTT,CASSPGTSGGRTDTQYF
TRBD1,-,TRBJ1-1,TRBV9,TGTGCCAGCAGCGACCGACAGGGATGGAACACTGAAGCTTTCTTT,CASSDRQGWNTEAFF
TRBD1,-,TRBJ1-2,TRBV7-9,TGTGCCAGCAGCTTGAGCCTGGGACAGGGGCACTATGGCTACACCTTC,CASSLSLGQGHYGYTF
-,-,TRBJ1-5,TRBV6-1,TGTGCCAGCAGTGATCGAAACAGGGTGGGCAATCAGCCCCAGCATTTT,CASSDRNRVGNQPQHF
TRBD1,-,TRBJ1-5,TRBV19,TGTGCCAGTAGTATACTCCCTGGACAGGGGAGGACTCCCCAGCATTTT,CASSILPGQGRTPQHF
-,-,TRBJ2-3,TRBV5-1,TGCGCCAGCAGCTTGGGACAGCCCACAGATACGCAGTATTTT,CASSLGQPTDTQYF
TRBD1,once,TRBJ1-1,TRBV19,TGTGCCAGTAGTACAGGGGGCGCGAGGGGCACTGAAGCTTTCTTT,CASSTGGARGTEAFF
-,-,TRBJ1-5,TRBV4-3,TGCGCCAGCAGCCAAGAGGAGTCCAGCCAGCCCCAGCATTTT,CASSQEESSQPQHF
-,-,TRBJ2-2,TRBV5-1,TGCGCCAGCAGAAGAATGGAGGGCGCGAACACCGGGGAGCTGTTTTTT,CASRRMEGANTGELFF
-,-,TRBJ1-5,TRBV6-2/TRBV6-3,TGTGCCAGCAGTTACTCCGGCCCCGGGAGGCAGCCCCAGCATTTT,CASSYSGPGRQPQHF
TRBD1,-,TRBJ1-1,TRBV19,TGTGCCAGTAGTATGACAGGGAGGAACACTGAAGCTTTCTTT,CASSMTGRNTEAFF
TRBD1,-,TRBJ1-6,TRBV30,TGTGCCTGGAGTGCCGGGACAGGGGGTAGCTCCTATAATTCACCCCTCCACTTT,CAWSAGTGGSSYNSPLHF
-,-,TRBJ1-5,TRBV7-2,TGTGCCAGCAGCCTTCCCGGGGGGAGTCAGCCCCAGCATTTT,CASSLPGGSQPQHF
-,-,TRBJ1-1,TRBV25-1,TGTGCCAGCAGTGAGCAAATGGGAAGGAGGGCTTTCTTT,CASSEQMGRRAFF
-,few,TRBJ1-5,TRBV7-8,TGTGCCAGCAGCCGGGACACATATAGCAATCAGCCCCAGCATTTT,CASSRDTYSNQPQHF
TRBD2,-,TRBJ2-3,TRBV7-2,TGTGCCAGCAGCTTAGAAAGCGGGGGGGCGAGGGTTACGCAGTATTTT,CASSLESGGARVTQYF
TRBD1,-,TRBJ1-2,TRBV5-4,TGTGCCAGCAGCTCTGGACAGGAGTCCTATGGCTACACCTTC,CASSSGQESYGYTF
-,-,TRBJ2-2,TRBV14,TGTGCCAGCAGCCAAATCCAACTTCAGAACACCGGGGAGCTGTTTTTT,CASSQIQLQNTGELFF
-,-,TRBJ1-1,TRBV5-4,TGTGCCAGCAGCTTGGGAGGGGGTACTGAAGCTTTCTTT,CASSLGGGTEAFF